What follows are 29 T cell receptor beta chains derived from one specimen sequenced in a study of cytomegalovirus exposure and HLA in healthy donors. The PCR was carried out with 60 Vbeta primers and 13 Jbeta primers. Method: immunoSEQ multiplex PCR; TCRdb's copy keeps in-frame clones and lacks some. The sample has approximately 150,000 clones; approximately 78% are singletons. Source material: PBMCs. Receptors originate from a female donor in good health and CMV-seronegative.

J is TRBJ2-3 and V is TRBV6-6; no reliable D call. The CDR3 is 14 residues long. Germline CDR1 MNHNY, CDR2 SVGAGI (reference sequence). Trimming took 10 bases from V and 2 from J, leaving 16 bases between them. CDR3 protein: CATTHGSYTDTQYF. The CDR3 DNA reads TGTGCCACCACTCACGGGTCTTACACAGATACGCAGTATTTT.

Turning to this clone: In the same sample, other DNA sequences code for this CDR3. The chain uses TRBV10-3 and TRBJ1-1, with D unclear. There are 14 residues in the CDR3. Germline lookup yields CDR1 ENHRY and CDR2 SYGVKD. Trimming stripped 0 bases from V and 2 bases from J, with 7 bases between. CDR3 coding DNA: TGTGCCATCAGTGAGTCGGAGGTAAACACTGAAGCTTTCTTT. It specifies CAISESEVNTEAFF.

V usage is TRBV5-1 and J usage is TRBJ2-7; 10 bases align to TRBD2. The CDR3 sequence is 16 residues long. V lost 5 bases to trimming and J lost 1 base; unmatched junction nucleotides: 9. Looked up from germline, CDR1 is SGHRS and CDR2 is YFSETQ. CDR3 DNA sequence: TGCGCCAGCAGTTACGCCGCTAGCGGGAGATCCTACGAGCAGTACTTC. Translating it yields CASSYAASGRSYEQYF.

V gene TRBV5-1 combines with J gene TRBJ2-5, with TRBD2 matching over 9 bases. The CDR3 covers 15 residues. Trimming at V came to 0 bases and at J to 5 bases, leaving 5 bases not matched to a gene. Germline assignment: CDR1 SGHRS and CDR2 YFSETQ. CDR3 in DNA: TGCGCCAGCAGCTTGGGTAGCGGGAGTGGGGAGACCCAGTACTTC. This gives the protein CASSLGSGSGETQYF.

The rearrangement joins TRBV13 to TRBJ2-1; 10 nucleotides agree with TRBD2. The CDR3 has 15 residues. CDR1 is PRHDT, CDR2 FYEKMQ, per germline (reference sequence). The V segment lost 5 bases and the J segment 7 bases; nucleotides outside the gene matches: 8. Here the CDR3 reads CASSIRSSGSNEQFF. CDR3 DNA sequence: TGTGCCAGCAGCATCCGATCTAGCGGGAGTAATGAGCAGTTCTTC.

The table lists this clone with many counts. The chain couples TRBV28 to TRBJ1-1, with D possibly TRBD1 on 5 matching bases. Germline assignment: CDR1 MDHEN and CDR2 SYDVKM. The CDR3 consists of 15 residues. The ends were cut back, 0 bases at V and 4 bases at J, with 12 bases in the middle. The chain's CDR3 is CASSLWQGGGTEAFF. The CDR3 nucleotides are TGTGCCAGCAGTTTATGGCAGGGAGGTGGCACTGAAGCTTTCTTT.

Here the CDR3 DNA reads TGCGCCAGCAGCTTGGACAGGAACACCGGGGAGCTGTTTTTT. Its translation is CASSLDRNTGELFF. This chain uses TRBV5-1 with TRBJ2-2, with unresolved D. Germline V gene data show CDR1 as SGHRS and CDR2 as YFSETQ. The CDR3 length is 14 residues. V was pared by 0 bases and J by 1 base, with 4 bases between.

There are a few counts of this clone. This chain's CDR3 is CASSLVQNSYNEQFF. As DNA, the CDR3 is TGTGCCAGCAGCTTGGTCCAAAACTCCTACAATGAGCAGTTCTTC. The J gene is TRBJ2-1, the V gene TRBV5-5; no clear D gene. The germline V and J ends were trimmed by 0 bases and 0 bases, with 7 bases remaining between them. Germline loops: CDR1 SGHKS, CDR2 YYEKEE (reference sequence). CDR3 length equals 15 residues.

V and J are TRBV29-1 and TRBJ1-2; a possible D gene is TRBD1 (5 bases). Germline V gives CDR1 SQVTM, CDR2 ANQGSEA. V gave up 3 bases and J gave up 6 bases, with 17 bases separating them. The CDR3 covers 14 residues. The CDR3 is CSVDQGAYRNGYTF. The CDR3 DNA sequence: TGCAGCGTTGATCAAGGGGCCTATCGGAATGGCTACACCTTC.

The DNA of the CDR3 is TGTGCCAGCAGAGGGGTAGGGACAGGGGAGATCTATGGCTACACCTTC. This codes for CASRGVGTGEIYGYTF. The chain is built from TRBV27 and TRBJ1-2; 10 nucleotides line up with TRBD1. V gave up 6 bases and J gave up 4 bases; unmatched junction bases: 11. CDR1 and CDR2 from the germline V gene are MNHEY and SMNVEV (reference sequence). This CDR3 comprises 16 residues.

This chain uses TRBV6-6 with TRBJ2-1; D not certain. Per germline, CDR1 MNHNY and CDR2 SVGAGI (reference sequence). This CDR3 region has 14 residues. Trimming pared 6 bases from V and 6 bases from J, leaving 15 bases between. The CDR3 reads CASRRGPSGNEQFF. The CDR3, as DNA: TGTGCCAGCAGGAGAGGCCCGTCCGGCAATGAGCAGTTCTTC.

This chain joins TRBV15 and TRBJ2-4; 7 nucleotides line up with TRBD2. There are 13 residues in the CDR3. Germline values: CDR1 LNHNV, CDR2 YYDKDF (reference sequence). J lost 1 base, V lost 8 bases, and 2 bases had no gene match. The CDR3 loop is CATGGVAKNIQYF. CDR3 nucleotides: TGTGCCACCGGGGGGGTGGCCAAAAACATTCAGTACTTC.

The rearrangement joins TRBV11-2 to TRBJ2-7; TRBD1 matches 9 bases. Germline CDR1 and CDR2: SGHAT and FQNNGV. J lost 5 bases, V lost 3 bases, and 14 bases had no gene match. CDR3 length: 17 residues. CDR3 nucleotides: TGTGCCAGCAGCTTTATTGGGACAGGACAGGGGCACCACGAGCAGTACTTC. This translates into CASSFIGTGQGHHEQYF.

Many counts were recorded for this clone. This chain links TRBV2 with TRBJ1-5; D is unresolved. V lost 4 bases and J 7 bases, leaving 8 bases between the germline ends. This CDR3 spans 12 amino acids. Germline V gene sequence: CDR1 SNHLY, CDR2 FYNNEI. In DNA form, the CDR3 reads TGTGCCAGCAGTGGAGGAGGACAGCCCCAGCATTTT. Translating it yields CASSGGGQPQHF.

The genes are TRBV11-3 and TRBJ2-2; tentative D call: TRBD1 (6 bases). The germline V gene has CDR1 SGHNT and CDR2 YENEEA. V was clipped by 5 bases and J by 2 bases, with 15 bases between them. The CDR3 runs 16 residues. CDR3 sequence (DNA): TGTGCCAGCAGCCCCCGGGACACAACCAACACCGGGGAGCTGTTTTTT. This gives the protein CASSPRDTTNTGELFF.

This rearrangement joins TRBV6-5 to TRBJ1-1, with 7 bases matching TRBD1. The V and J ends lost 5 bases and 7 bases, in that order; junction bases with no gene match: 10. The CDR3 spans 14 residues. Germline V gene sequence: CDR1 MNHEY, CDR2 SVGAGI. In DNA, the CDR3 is TGTGCCAGCAGTCTCACCGAGGGGGCTGGTGAAGCTTTCTTT. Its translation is CASSLTEGAGEAFF.

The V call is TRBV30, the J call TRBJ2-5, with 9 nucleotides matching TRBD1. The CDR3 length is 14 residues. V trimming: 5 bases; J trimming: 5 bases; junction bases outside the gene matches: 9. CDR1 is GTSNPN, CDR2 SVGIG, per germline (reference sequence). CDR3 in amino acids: CAWDPGTGLETQYF. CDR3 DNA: TGTGCCTGGGATCCAGGGACAGGGTTGGAGACCCAGTACTTC.

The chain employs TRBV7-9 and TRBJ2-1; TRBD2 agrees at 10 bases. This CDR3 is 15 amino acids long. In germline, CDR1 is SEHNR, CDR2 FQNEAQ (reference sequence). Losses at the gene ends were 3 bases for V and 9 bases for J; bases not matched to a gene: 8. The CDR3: CASSFGPSGSIEQFF. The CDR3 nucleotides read TGTGCCAGCAGCTTCGGGCCTAGCGGGAGCATTGAGCAGTTCTTC.

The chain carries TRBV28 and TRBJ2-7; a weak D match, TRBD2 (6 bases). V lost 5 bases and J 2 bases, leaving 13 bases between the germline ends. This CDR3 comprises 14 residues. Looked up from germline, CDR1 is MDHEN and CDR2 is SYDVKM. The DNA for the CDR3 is TGTGCCAGCAGTCTCGGGGGTTCAGCCTACGAGCAGTACTTC. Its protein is CASSLGGSAYEQYF.

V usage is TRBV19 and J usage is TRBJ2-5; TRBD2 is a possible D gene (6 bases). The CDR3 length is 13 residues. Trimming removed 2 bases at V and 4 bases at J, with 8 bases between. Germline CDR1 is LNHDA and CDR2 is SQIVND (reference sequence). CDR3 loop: CASSINGGETQYF. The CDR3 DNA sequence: TGTGCCAGTAGTATAAACGGGGGAGAGACCCAGTACTTC.

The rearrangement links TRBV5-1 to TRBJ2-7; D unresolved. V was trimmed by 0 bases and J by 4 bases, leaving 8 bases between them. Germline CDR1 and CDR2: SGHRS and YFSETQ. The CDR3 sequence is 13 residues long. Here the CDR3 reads CASSLGQKYEQYF. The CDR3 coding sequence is TGCGCCAGCAGCTTGGGCCAGAAGTACGAGCAGTACTTC.

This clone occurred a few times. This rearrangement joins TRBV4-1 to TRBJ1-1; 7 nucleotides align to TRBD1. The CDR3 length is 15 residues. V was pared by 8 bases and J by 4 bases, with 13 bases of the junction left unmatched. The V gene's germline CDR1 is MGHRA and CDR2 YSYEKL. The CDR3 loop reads CASRLSQGVGTEAFF. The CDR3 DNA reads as TGCGCCAGCCGATTAAGCCAGGGGGTCGGCACTGAAGCTTTCTTT.

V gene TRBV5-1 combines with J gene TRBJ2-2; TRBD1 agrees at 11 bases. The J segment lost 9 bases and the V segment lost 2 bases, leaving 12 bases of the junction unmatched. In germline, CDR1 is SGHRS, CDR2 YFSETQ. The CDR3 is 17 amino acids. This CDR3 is CASSLPTTGTGGRELFF. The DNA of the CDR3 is TGCGCCAGCAGCTTACCCACCACCGGGACAGGGGGTAGGGAGCTGTTTTTT.

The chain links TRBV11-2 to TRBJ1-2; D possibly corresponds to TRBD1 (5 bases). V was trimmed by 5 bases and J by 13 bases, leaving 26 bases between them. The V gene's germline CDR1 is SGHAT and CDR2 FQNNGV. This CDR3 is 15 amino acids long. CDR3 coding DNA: TGTGCCAGCAGCCTCGGTCTGGGGCTGTCTATGGCTGGCACCTTC. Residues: CASSLGLGLSMAGTF.

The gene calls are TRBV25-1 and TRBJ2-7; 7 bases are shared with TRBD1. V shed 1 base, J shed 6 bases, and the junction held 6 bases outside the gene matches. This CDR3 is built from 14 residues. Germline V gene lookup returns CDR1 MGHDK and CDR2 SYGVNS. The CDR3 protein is CASSESGQIREQYF. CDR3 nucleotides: TGTGCCAGCAGTGAATCGGGACAGATTCGCGAGCAGTACTTC.

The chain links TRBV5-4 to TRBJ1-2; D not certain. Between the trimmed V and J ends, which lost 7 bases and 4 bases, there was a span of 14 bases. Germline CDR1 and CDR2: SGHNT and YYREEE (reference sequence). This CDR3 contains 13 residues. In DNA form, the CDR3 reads TGTGCCAGCTTCAGAGAGGCCGCCTATGGCTACACCTTC. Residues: CASFREAAYGYTF.

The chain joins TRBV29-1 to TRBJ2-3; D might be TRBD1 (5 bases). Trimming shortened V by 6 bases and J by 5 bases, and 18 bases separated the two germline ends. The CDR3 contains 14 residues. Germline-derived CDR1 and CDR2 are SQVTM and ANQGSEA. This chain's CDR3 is CSVSDTQGLDTQYF. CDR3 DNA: TGCAGCGTATCCGATACTCAGGGCCTAGATACGCAGTATTTT.

CDR3 nucleotide sequence: TGTGCCAGCAGCATACCTGAGACAGGGGATAATTCACCCCTCCACTTT. Translating gives CASSIPETGDNSPLHF. The chain employs TRBV2 and TRBJ1-6; 8 positions match TRBD1. This CDR3 is 16 amino acids long. The V gene's germline CDR1 is SNHLY and CDR2 FYNNEI. J was trimmed by 5 bases and V by 6 bases; bases with no gene match: 9.

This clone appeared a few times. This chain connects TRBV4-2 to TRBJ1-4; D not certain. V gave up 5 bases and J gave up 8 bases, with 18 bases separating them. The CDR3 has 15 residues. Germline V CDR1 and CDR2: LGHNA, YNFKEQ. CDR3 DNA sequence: TGTGCCAGCAGCGCTCCAGGTAGAGTTACCGAAAAACTGTTTTTT. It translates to CASSAPGRVTEKLFF.